What follows are 7 T cell receptor beta chains derived from one specimen sequenced in a study of cytomegalovirus exposure and HLA in healthy donors. PCR used 60 Vbeta primers and 13 Jbeta primers. Profiling relied on immunoSEQ multiplex PCR, and the TCRdb table lists in-frame clones only, not all of them. Of 150,000 to 200,000 clones detected, 70% to 80% appear once; the ten largest clones hold 1.6%. Material for sequencing was PBMCs. The receptors stem from a woman in her forties or fifties in good health and CMV-seronegative.

The chain has TRBV4-1 and TRBJ2-2; 14 bases map to TRBD2. The germline CDR1 and CDR2 sequences are MGHRA and YSYEKL. The CDR3 has 19 amino acids. With 1 base clipped from V and 1 base from J, the junction kept 5 bases outside the gene matches. The CDR3 sequence: CASSQAGGTSGGNTGELFF. CDR3 DNA sequence: TGCGCCAGCAGCCAAGCCGGCGGGACTAGCGGGGGGAACACCGGGGAGCTGTTTTTT.

The V and J genes are TRBV18 and TRBJ2-5, with TRBD2 matching over 7 bases. The CDR3 totals 14 residues. CDR1 KGHSH and CDR2 LQKENI come from the germline V gene. V trimming: 3 bases; J trimming: 4 bases; junction bases outside the gene matches: 5. The chain's CDR3 is CASSPLAGSETQYF. DNA for the CDR3: TGTGCCAGCTCACCTTTAGCGGGTTCAGAGACCCAGTACTTC.

The chain carries TRBV9 and TRBJ2-2, with 7 bases aligning to TRBD1. The V segment lost 1 base and the J segment 1 base; nucleotides outside the gene matches: 4. The length of the CDR3 is 16 residues. The germline V gene encodes CDR1 SGDLS and CDR2 YYNGEE. Here the CDR3 reads CASSVFRQGNTGELFF. The CDR3 DNA sequence: TGTGCCAGCAGCGTATTTCGACAGGGGAACACCGGGGAGCTGTTTTTT.

This clone showed up just once. The V call is TRBV2, the J call TRBJ2-1; D unresolved. V was cut by 8 bases and J by 5 bases, with 10 bases left in between. Germline loops: CDR1 SNHLY, CDR2 FYNNEI. The CDR3 contains 12 residues. CDR3 amino acids: CASAAANNEQFF. The CDR3 DNA reads as TGTGCCAGCGCGGCCGCTAACAATGAGCAGTTCTTC.

The chain couples TRBV28 to TRBJ2-7, with D maybe TRBD2 (5 bases). Germline V gene data show CDR1 as MDHEN and CDR2 as SYDVKM. The CDR3 runs to 15 residues. V lost 10 bases to trimming and J lost 4 bases, with 23 bases between them. DNA for the CDR3: TGTGCCACCAAACTTGGGATCTCGACTACTTACGAGCAGTACTTC. Translated: CATKLGISTTYEQYF.

V gene TRBV27 combines with J gene TRBJ1-1; D is unclear. The V end was cut by 5 bases, the J end by 5 bases, with 12 bases between. The CDR3 consists of 13 residues. Germline V gene data show CDR1 as MNHEY and CDR2 as SMNVEV (reference sequence). As DNA, the CDR3 is TGTGCCAGCAGTCTCTTGCGGGGAACTGAAGCTTTCTTT. This codes for CASSLLRGTEAFF.

This chain uses TRBV29-1 with TRBJ2-3; D not certain. V was shortened by 4 bases and J by 2 bases, with 13 bases between the two germline ends. The CDR3 is 14 amino acids. Germline CDR1 is SQVTM and CDR2 is ANQGSEA. The CDR3 sequence: CSVVGDSLTDTQYF. The DNA of the CDR3 is TGCAGCGTTGTCGGTGATTCCCTCACAGATACGCAGTATTTT.